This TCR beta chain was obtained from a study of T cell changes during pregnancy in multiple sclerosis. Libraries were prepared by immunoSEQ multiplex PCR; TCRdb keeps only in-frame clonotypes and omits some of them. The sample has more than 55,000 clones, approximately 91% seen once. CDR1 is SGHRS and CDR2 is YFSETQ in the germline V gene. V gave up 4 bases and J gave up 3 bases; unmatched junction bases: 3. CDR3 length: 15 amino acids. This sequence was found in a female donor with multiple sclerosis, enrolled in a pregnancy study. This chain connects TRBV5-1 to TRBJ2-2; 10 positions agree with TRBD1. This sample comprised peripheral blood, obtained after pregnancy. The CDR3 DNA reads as TGCGCCAGCAGCCCGGGGACAGGGGACACCGGGGAGCTGTTTTTT. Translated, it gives CASSPGTGDTGELFF.